The 2 T cell receptor beta chains presented below share a single source sample, sequenced in a study of CDR3 diversity in severe acne. Using its own MiXCR run on the PCR reads, TCRdb lists one record per CDR3 protein. The table records roughly 79,000 distinct CDR3 sequences, less than 65% of them present only once. Sequenced input: blood. The source of these receptors is a male donor with severe acne vulgaris.

This chain joins TRBV7-9 and TRBJ1-2; D is unresolved. Germline V lookup: CDR1 SEHNR, CDR2 FQNEAQ (reference sequence). CDR3 length: 13 amino acids. V shed 4 bases and J shed 3 bases, with 9 bases lying between them. The CDR3: CASSWQADYGYTF. The CDR3 DNA is TGTGCCAGCAGCTGGCAGGCGGACTATGGCTACACCTTC.

This chain uses TRBV20-1 with TRBJ2-5; tentatively, D is TRBD1 (6 bases). The CDR3 sequence is 16 residues long. Per germline, CDR1 DFQATT and CDR2 SNEGSKA (reference sequence). V lost 2 bases, J lost 5 bases, and 21 bases lay in between. CDR3 sequence reads: CSARFWGLRGGETQYF. Written as DNA, the CDR3 is TGCAGTGCTAGATTCTGGGGCCTCAGGGGTGGTGAGACCCAGTACTTC.